This is a list of T cell receptor beta chains from one sample in a study of type 1 regulatory T cells. MiXCR, run by TCRdb on the reads, gives a single entry per CDR3 protein. The sample lists around 5,700 distinct CDR3 sequences; roughly a third were seen once. The antigens of these receptors remain unknown. Input material: cultured type 1 regulatory T (Tr1) cells, either the whole culture or a sorted fraction (not recorded which). The receptors were gathered from a human donor in good health. Each CDR3 is given without its conserved first and last residue.

TRBV5-4	ASSSRLAVNTGELF
TRBV6-1	ASSSQALANTEAF
TRBV5-1	ASSQGQGYEQF
TRBV9	ASSVAGTYRNGELF
TRBV5-4	ASSLARGGSYEQY
TRBV20-1	SAPDTKRVYEQY
TRBV6-1	ASVIFGGGWPQH
TRBV6-1	ASTIQGSHEQY
TRBV20-1	SASGSGDWYEQY
TRBV5-1	ASSLGFVANTGELF
TRBV11-1	ASSSGTGATIQETQY
TRBV5-1	ASSLALESYNEQF
TRBV6-2/TRBV6-3	ASRRSGSTGELF
TRBV6-2/TRBV6-3	ASSYSQGSSYEQY
TRBV5-1	ASSPESGSYNEQF
TRBV20-1	SARGSTGTGELF
TRBV6-5	ASSGETRGGGYT
TRBV7-9	ASSRGVVAGGADTQY
TRBV4-2	ASSQGTYNSPLH
TRBV7-6	ASSLAQGGGNTIY
TRBV28	ASMTYPEAF
TRBV6-1	ASIQDSGRIYEQY
TRBV5-4	ASSRTGTDTQY
TRBV12-3/TRBV12-4	ASSPAGTGGYYEQY
TRBV28	ASSLALGEQY
TRBV28	ASSTGELF
TRBV5-1	ASSLGQLNTGELF
TRBV7-9	ASSSIPSDTQY
TRBV11-2	ASSLGGLAGVADTQY
TRBV19	ASSIGGLAGGNEQF
TRBV10-3	AISAPPSSHEQF
TRBV4-3	ASSQVLGTVNTGEQY
TRBV20-1	SADPGLAVSNEQF
TRBV11-2	ASSLQLVRNSPLH
TRBV6-2/TRBV6-3	ASSPGLAGGLNEQF
TRBV5-1	ASREVLAGVNEQF
TRBV28	ASSTSGLTQY
TRBV30	AWRSRGSTDTQY
TRBV5-1	ASSPSWSGRGNTEAF
TRBV12-3/TRBV12-4	ASKLAGLSYEQY
TRBV6-1	ASSGPGTSMYEQY